The 9 T cell receptor beta chains below were found in one sample sequenced in a study of OX40 agonist ivuxolimab in advanced cancers. Clones were sequenced by immunoSEQ multiplex PCR, and TCRdb holds only the in-frame ones, with some missing. The sample lists 60,000 or so clones, 80% to 90% occurring once. This specimen consisted of CD4+ or CD8+ T cells sorted from blood, obtained in a trial of the OX40 agonist ivuxolimab. The receptors here all came from an adult with an advanced solid tumor such as melanoma, head and neck, liver or kidney cancer.

The rearrangement links TRBV2 to TRBJ2-7; D is undetermined. The germline CDR1 and CDR2 sequences are SNHLY and FYNNEI. This CDR3 has 13 amino acids. The germline V and J ends were trimmed by 6 bases and 0 bases, with 9 bases remaining between them. The DNA for the CDR3 is TGTGCCAGCAGGTACAGTAACTCCTACGAGCAGTACTTC. Protein: CASRYSNSYEQYF.

V and J are TRBV2 and TRBJ2-7; D is ambiguous. The CDR3 contains 12 residues. Per germline, CDR1 SNHLY and CDR2 FYNNEI. V was clipped by 7 bases and J by 1 base, with 8 bases between them. The CDR3 protein is CASNKGSYEQYF. DNA of the CDR3: TGTGCCAGCAACAAAGGATCCTACGAGCAGTACTTC.

The rearrangement joins TRBV5-8 to TRBJ2-7, with 8 positions matching TRBD2. The CDR3 spans 15 residues. Germline V gene lookup returns CDR1 SGHTS and CDR2 YDEGEE. After removal of 0 bases from V and 2 bases from J, the junction contained 4 bases not matched to a gene. CDR3 DNA: TGTGCCAGCAGCTTGGAATTAGCGGGGCCCTACGAGCAGTACTTC. The encoded protein is CASSLELAGPYEQYF.

As concerns this clone: One end of the junction varies from germline; a read error may be responsible. This chain joins TRBV13 and TRBJ1-5; D is unclear. This CDR3 comprises 16 residues. CDR1 and CDR2 (germline): PRHDT, FYEKMQ (reference sequence). CDR3 sequence reads: CASSLGSGGSNQPRHF. The CDR3 coding sequence is TGTGCCAGCAGCTTAGGGTCGGGAGGGAGCAATCAGCCCCGGCATTTT.

A remark on this clone: This CDR3 is also generated by other DNA sequences in the sample. The chain carries TRBV29-1 and TRBJ2-3; 12 nucleotides align to TRBD2. In germline, CDR1 is SQVTM, CDR2 ANQGSEA. Trimming cost V 5 bases and J 0 bases; bases outside gene matches: 3. The length of the CDR3 is 15 residues. This CDR3 is CSVRGLAGSTDTQYF. CDR3 DNA sequence: TGCAGCGTTAGGGGACTAGCGGGTAGCACAGATACGCAGTATTTT.

The chain carries TRBV5-1 and TRBJ2-7; TRBD1 might be the D (6 bases). The CDR3 loop spans 13 amino acids. CDR1 is SGHRS and CDR2 is YFSETQ in the germline V gene. V shed 5 bases and J shed 0 bases, with 9 bases lying between them. The CDR3 region is CASRQGSSYEQYF. CDR3 coding DNA: TGCGCCAGCAGACAGGGTAGCTCCTACGAGCAGTACTTC.

This clone has a handful of counts. The chain combines TRBV5-1 with TRBJ2-6, with D uncertain. The CDR3 covers 17 residues. Trimming stripped 0 bases from V and 0 bases from J, with 10 bases between. Looked up from germline, CDR1 is SGHRS and CDR2 is YFSETQ. This chain's CDR3 is CASSLGRQLSGANVLTF. In DNA, the CDR3 is TGCGCCAGCAGCTTGGGTCGGCAACTCTCTGGGGCCAACGTCCTGACTTTC.

This chain links TRBV9 with TRBJ2-5; D gene unclear. Trimming pared 0 bases from V and 6 bases from J, leaving 12 bases between. The CDR3 contains 14 residues. Germline lookup yields CDR1 SGDLS and CDR2 YYNGEE. CDR3 in amino acids: CASSVGVLEKTQYF. The DNA of the CDR3 is TGTGCCAGCAGCGTAGGGGTCTTGGAAAAGACCCAGTACTTC.

The genes are TRBV18 and TRBJ2-1, with D tentatively TRBD2 (5 bases). Per germline, CDR1 KGHSH and CDR2 LQKENI. This CDR3 comprises 16 residues. The germline V and J ends were trimmed by 6 bases and 3 bases, with 18 bases remaining between them. CDR3 loop: CASSPRLTTSYNEQFF. The CDR3 DNA is TGTGCCAGCTCCCCGCGACTTACTACTAGCTACAATGAGCAGTTCTTC.